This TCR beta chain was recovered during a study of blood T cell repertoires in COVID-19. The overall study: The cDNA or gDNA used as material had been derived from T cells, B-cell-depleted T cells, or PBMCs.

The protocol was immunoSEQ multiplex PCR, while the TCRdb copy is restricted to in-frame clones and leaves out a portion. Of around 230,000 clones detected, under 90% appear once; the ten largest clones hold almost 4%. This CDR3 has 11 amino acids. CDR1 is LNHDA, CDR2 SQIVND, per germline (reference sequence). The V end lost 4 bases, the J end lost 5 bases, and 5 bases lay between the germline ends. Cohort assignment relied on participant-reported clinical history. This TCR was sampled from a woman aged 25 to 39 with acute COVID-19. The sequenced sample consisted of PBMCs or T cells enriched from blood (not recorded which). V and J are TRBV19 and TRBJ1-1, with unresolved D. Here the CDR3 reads CASSTLTEAFF. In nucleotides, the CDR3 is TGTGCCAGTAGTACATTGACTGAAGCTTTCTTT.